The 3 T cell receptor beta chains reported below all come from one sample, sequenced in a study of shared clonotypes between healthy human individuals (dated by TCRdb to 2020 to 2021). Library preparation employed the immunoSEQ multiplex PCR assay. Entries here come from immuneACCESS through TCRdb and include only in-frame sequences with V and J called. Some clones fail to appear in such tables; in the studies checked, an unresolved V gene covers under half of the shortfall, and the cause of the remainder is unknown. This sample comprises some 2,500,000 clones, 90% to 95% of them detected only once. The top ten clonotypes cover around 0.37% of the sample. Sequencing was carried out using naive CD4+ T cells from PBMCs. Taken with the paper, the label for cell subset or site translates to: CD45RA+ positively selected. The source of these receptors is a man between 18 and 29 years old in good health. Some clones in this sample may be carry-over from other donors' samples.

This clone came up a few times. The rearrangement links TRBV5-1 to TRBJ1-1; D is possibly TRBD1 (5 bases). This CDR3 has 15 residues. V dropped 0 bases and J dropped 0 bases, with 9 bases sitting between them. Germline CDR1 is SGHRS and CDR2 is YFSETQ. CDR3 coding DNA: TGCGCCAGCAGCTTGGTACGGGGCCTGAACACTGAAGCTTTCTTT. This encodes CASSLVRGLNTEAFF. The entire variable domain, with the rest obtained from reference TRBV5-1 and TRBJ1-1, is as follows: KAGVTQTPRYLIKTRGQQVTLSCSPISGHRSVSWYQQTPGQGLQFLFEYFSETQRNKGNFPGRFSGRQFSNSRSEMNVSTLELGDSALYLCASSLVRGLNTEAFFGQGTRLTVV.

This chain joins TRBV11-3 and TRBJ2-1; 12 bases match TRBD2. J gave up 8 bases and V 0 bases, and 11 bases lay outside the gene matches. Germline V gene sequence: CDR1 SGHNT, CDR2 YENEEA. The CDR3 runs 18 residues. The DNA for the CDR3 is TGTGCCAGCAGCTTAGATTCCTGGGCGACTAGCGGGAGTGATGAGCAGTTCTTC. It is translated as CASSLDSWATSGSDEQFF.

A note on this clone: This sample includes further DNA sequences coding for the same CDR3. The chain has TRBV7-3 and TRBJ1-1, with D possibly being TRBD1 (5 bases). Trimming took 0 bases from V and 3 from J, leaving 8 bases between them. The CDR3 sequence is 14 residues long. Looked up from germline, CDR1 is SGHTA and CDR2 is FQGTGA. The CDR3 DNA follows: TGTGCCAGCAGCTTAACCGGGGGTGACACTGAAGCTTTCTTT. Translating gives CASSLTGGDTEAFF.